These T cell receptor beta chains were read from a single sample in a study of OX40 agonist ivuxolimab in advanced cancers. The repertoire was sequenced with immunoSEQ multiplex PCR; TCRdb's copy has only in-frame clones and lacks some. This table has about 130,000 clones, roughly 90% appearing once. Sequencing was performed on CD4+ or CD8+ T cells sorted from blood, taken in a trial of the OX40 agonist ivuxolimab. The source is an adult with an advanced solid tumor such as melanoma, head and neck, liver or kidney cancer. The CDR3 runs from the conserved cysteine through the conserved F or W. A D gene is named only where the DNA matches it firmly. Clone size appears in some rows only: once, few, many, or a class for an expanded clone.

>TRBD1|-|TRBJ1-5|TRBV7-2
CASSSGTGNQPQHF
TGTGCCAGCAGCTCCGGGACAGGCAATCAGCCCCAGCATTTT
>-|once|TRBJ2-1|TRBV6-1
CASIMGATRSNEQFF
TGTGCCAGCATCATGGGGGCGACTCGTAGCAATGAGCAGTTCTTC
>TRBD2|-|TRBJ2-1|TRBV10-2
CASAALTSGGYNEQFF
TGCGCCAGCGCAGCCCTGACTAGCGGGGGATACAATGAGCAGTTCTTC
>-|-|TRBJ1-5|TRBV28
CASSFSRQPQHF
TGTGCCAGCAGTTTTTCTCGCCAGCCCCAGCATTTT
>-|-|TRBJ1-2|TRBV6-1
CASSFEARYGYTF
TGTGCCAGCAGCTTTGAGGCTCGCTATGGCTACACCTTC
>TRBD1|-|TRBJ2-6|TRBV28
CASWDRGSSSGANVLTF
TGTGCCAGCTGGGACAGGGGTTCCAGCTCTGGGGCCAACGTCCTGACTTTC
>-|-|TRBJ2-7|TRBV5-8
CASSLRAGFTVFEQYF
TGTGCCAGCAGCTTGCGGGCCGGGTTTACCGTATTTGAGCAGTACTTC
>-|once|TRBJ1-2|TRBV2
CASSEDGGKHYGYTF
TGTGCCAGCAGTGAAGATGGGGGCAAGCACTATGGCTACACCTTC
>-|-|TRBJ2-2|TRBV5-1
CASSLALLGELFF
TGCGCCAGCAGCTTGGCACTCCTCGGGGAGCTGTTTTTT
>-|-|TRBJ2-1|TRBV5-1
CASSFTPVTYNEQFF
TGCGCCAGCAGCTTCACTCCCGTGACCTACAATGAGCAGTTCTTC
>TRBD2|-|TRBJ2-3|TRBV6-6
CASRGETSGSTDTQYF
TGTGCCAGCAGGGGGGAGACTAGCGGGAGCACAGATACGCAGTATTTT
>-|-|TRBJ1-2|TRBV5-6
CASSLQSNLLDYGYTF
TGTGCCAGCAGCTTACAGTCGAATCTCCTGGACTATGGCTACACCTTC
>-|once|TRBJ1-1|TRBV5-5
CASSTRDSNTEAFF
TGTGCCAGCAGCACCCGGGACTCGAACACTGAAGCTTTCTTT
>TRBD2|-|TRBJ2-1|TRBV28
CASSSTGGNYNEQFF
TGTGCCAGCAGTTCAACCGGGGGGAACTACAATGAGCAGTTCTTC
>TRBD2|-|TRBJ2-3|TRBV7-6
CASSLDSGSQGRADTQYF
TGTGCCAGCAGCTTAGACAGCGGGAGTCAGGGAAGGGCAGATACGCAGTATTTT
>-|-|TRBJ1-4|TRBV28
CASSLGGANNEKLFF
TGTGCCAGCAGTTTAGGAGGGGCGAATAATGAAAAACTGTTTTTT
>-|-|TRBJ2-5|TRBV30
CAWNREETQYF
TGTGCCTGGAACAGGGAAGAGACCCAGTACTTC
>-|once|TRBJ2-5|TRBV5-4
CASSFLDKVQETQYF
TGTGCCAGCAGCTTTCTTGACAAAGTTCAAGAGACCCAGTACTTC
>-|-|TRBJ2-7|TRBV5-1
CASSNGAYEQYF
TGCGCCAGCAGCAACGGGGCCTACGAGCAGTACTTC
>-|once|TRBJ2-4|TRBV5-4
CASSLVGANKNIQYF
TGTGCCAGCAGCTTGGTTGGTGCAAACAAAAACATTCAGTACTTC
>-|-|TRBJ2-7|TRBV18
CASSRRERDEQYF
TGTGCCAGCTCGAGACGGGAAAGGGACGAGCAGTACTTC
>TRBD1|-|TRBJ1-5|TRBV2
CASSRGQGGLQPQHF
TGTGCCAGCAGCCGGGGACAGGGGGGACTTCAGCCCCAGCATTTT
>-|few|TRBJ1-2|TRBV11-2
CASSLGSNPGAGYTF
TGTGCCAGCAGCTTAGGAAGCAATCCGGGGGCTGGCTACACCTTC
>-|-|TRBJ1-3|TRBV6-1
CASSENPTAGNTIYF
TGTGCCAGCAGTGAAAATCCTACGGCCGGAAACACCATATATTTT
>-|-|TRBJ1-1|TRBV4-3
CASSQANQGNTEAFF
TGCGCCAGCAGCCAAGCAAACCAGGGCAACACTGAAGCTTTCTTT
>-|-|TRBJ2-7|TRBV20-1
CSADRLYEQYF
TGCAGTGCTGACAGGCTGTACGAGCAGTACTTC
>-|-|TRBJ2-3|TRBV27
CASSLAGRDTQYF
TGTGCCAGCAGTTTAGCCGGTCGAGATACGCAGTATTTT